Listed below are T cell receptor beta chains from one sample, sequenced in a study of blood T cell repertoires in COVID-19. Using immunoSEQ multiplex PCR, the repertoire was profiled, and TCRdb retains in-frame clones only, with some absent. The table includes just over 25,000 clones, almost 90% detected once. The sample consisted of peripheral blood. The receptor set was obtained from a man between 65 and 80 years old with acute or convalescent COVID-19. Each CDR3 is given with its conserved first and last residue. D genes are given only for firm matches. Clone size is stated in some rows and not others, as once, few, many or a class when expanded.

abundance: few; d_gene: TRBD1; j_gene: TRBJ1-4; v_gene: TRBV6-6; CDR3aa: CASSRSRQGDNEKLFF; CDR3nt: TGTGCCAGCAGCCGTTCCCGACAGGGGGATAATGAAAAACTGTTTTTT
abundance: -; d_gene: -; j_gene: TRBJ1-2; v_gene: TRBV6-2/TRBV6-3; CDR3aa: CASSYSEGRGNYGYTF; CDR3nt: TGTGCCAGCAGTTATTCAGAGGGCCGAGGGAACTATGGCTACACCTTC
abundance: -; d_gene: TRBD2; j_gene: TRBJ2-3; v_gene: TRBV12-5; CDR3aa: CASGPGAGGTDTQYF; CDR3nt: TGTGCTAGTGGTCCCGGAGCGGGGGGCACAGATACGCAGTATTTT
abundance: -; d_gene: -; j_gene: TRBJ2-2; v_gene: TRBV29-1; CDR3aa: CSVETRERGTSGELFF; CDR3nt: TGCAGCGTTGAAACAAGGGAAAGGGGAACGAGCGGGGAGCTGTTTTTT
abundance: once; d_gene: TRBD2; j_gene: TRBJ2-3; v_gene: TRBV6-1; CDR3aa: CASSALLAGGSDTQYF; CDR3nt: TGTGCCAGCAGTGCCCTACTAGCGGGAGGCTCAGATACGCAGTATTTT
abundance: -; d_gene: -; j_gene: TRBJ1-5; v_gene: TRBV27; CDR3aa: CASSSEQGNQPQHF; CDR3nt: TGTGCCAGCAGTTCAGAACAGGGAAATCAGCCCCAGCATTTT
abundance: once; d_gene: -; j_gene: TRBJ1-1; v_gene: TRBV5-4; CDR3aa: CASSLDRNTEAFF; CDR3nt: TGTGCCAGCAGCTTGGACAGGAACACTGAAGCTTTCTTT
abundance: -; d_gene: TRBD2; j_gene: TRBJ2-1; v_gene: TRBV7-3; CDR3aa: CASSPRGGSIGEQFF; CDR3nt: TGTGCCAGCAGCCCACGGGGCGGGAGTATCGGGGAGCAGTTCTTC
abundance: -; d_gene: -; j_gene: TRBJ2-3; v_gene: TRBV7-2; CDR3aa: CASSLFPSTDTQYF; CDR3nt: TGTGCCAGCAGCTTATTTCCGAGCACAGATACGCAGTATTTT
abundance: -; d_gene: TRBD1; j_gene: TRBJ1-2; v_gene: TRBV28; CDR3aa: CASTSWDRGDYGYTF; CDR3nt: TGTGCCAGCACCTCATGGGACAGGGGTGACTATGGCTACACCTTC
abundance: once; d_gene: TRBD2; j_gene: TRBJ2-1; v_gene: TRBV19; CDR3aa: CASRMPGLAVTNEQFF; CDR3nt: TGTGCCAGTAGGATGCCGGGACTAGCGGTTACGAATGAGCAGTTCTTC
abundance: -; d_gene: TRBD2; j_gene: TRBJ2-1; v_gene: TRBV6-5; CDR3aa: CASRTSGADEQFF; CDR3nt: TGTGCCAGCAGGACTAGCGGGGCAGATGAGCAGTTCTTC
abundance: -; d_gene: TRBD2; j_gene: TRBJ2-7; v_gene: TRBV7-3; CDR3aa: CASSFRTSGYEQYF; CDR3nt: TGTGCCAGCAGCTTTAGGACTAGCGGCTACGAGCAGTACTTC
abundance: -; d_gene: -; j_gene: TRBJ2-1; v_gene: TRBV9; CDR3aa: CASSPTSGTYNEQFF; CDR3nt: TGTGCCAGCAGCCCAACCTCCGGGACTTACAATGAGCAGTTCTTC
abundance: -; d_gene: -; j_gene: TRBJ1-2; v_gene: TRBV7-2; CDR3aa: CASSFYRDGYGYTF; CDR3nt: TGTGCCAGCAGCTTCTACAGGGACGGTTATGGCTACACCTTC
abundance: -; d_gene: -; j_gene: TRBJ1-5; v_gene: TRBV3-1/TRBV3-2; CDR3aa: CASSIGWGAFQPQHF; CDR3nt: TGTGCCAGCAGCATCGGGTGGGGAGCTTTTCAGCCCCAGCATTTT
abundance: -; d_gene: TRBD1; j_gene: TRBJ1-1; v_gene: TRBV5-6; CDR3aa: CASSQTGDTEAFF; CDR3nt: TGTGCCAGCAGCCAGACAGGGGACACTGAAGCTTTCTTT
abundance: -; d_gene: -; j_gene: TRBJ1-2; v_gene: TRBV7-2; CDR3aa: CASSLDAGAGGYTF; CDR3nt: TGTGCCAGCAGCTTAGACGCGGGGGCAGGCGGCTACACCTTC
abundance: -; d_gene: TRBD2; j_gene: TRBJ2-5; v_gene: TRBV3-1/TRBV3-2; CDR3aa: CASSLYTGGSSQETQYF; CDR3nt: TGTGCCAGCAGCCTGTATACTGGCGGGAGTAGCCAAGAGACCCAGTACTTC
abundance: -; d_gene: TRBD2; j_gene: TRBJ2-2; v_gene: TRBV9; CDR3aa: CASSVQREGLNTGELFF; CDR3nt: TGTGCCAGCAGCGTGCAGCGGGAGGGCCTCAACACCGGGGAGCTGTTTTTT
abundance: -; d_gene: -; j_gene: TRBJ1-1; v_gene: TRBV2; CDR3aa: CASKKVEAEAFF; CDR3nt: TGTGCCAGCAAGAAGGTAGAGGCTGAAGCTTTCTTT
abundance: -; d_gene: TRBD2; j_gene: TRBJ2-1; v_gene: TRBV19; CDR3aa: CASSMDGLAVSYNEQFF; CDR3nt: TGTGCCAGTAGTATGGACGGACTAGCGGTCTCCTACAATGAGCAGTTCTTC
abundance: once; d_gene: -; j_gene: TRBJ1-1; v_gene: TRBV9; CDR3aa: CASSVVGGGSEAFF; CDR3nt: TGTGCCAGCAGCGTAGTGGGCGGTGGGAGTGAAGCTTTCTTT
abundance: -; d_gene: -; j_gene: TRBJ1-3; v_gene: TRBV5-1; CDR3aa: CASSLVSGAGNTIYF; CDR3nt: TGCGCCAGCAGCTTGGTGTCAGGGGCTGGAAACACCATATATTTT
abundance: -; d_gene: -; j_gene: TRBJ2-1; v_gene: TRBV11-2; CDR3aa: CASSLVSWDGTFYNEQFF; CDR3nt: TGTGCCAGCAGCTTAGTCTCATGGGATGGGACTTTTTACAATGAGCAGTTCTTC
abundance: -; d_gene: TRBD1; j_gene: TRBJ1-2; v_gene: TRBV13; CDR3aa: CASSHSGQTHYGYTF; CDR3nt: TGTGCCAGCAGCCACTCGGGACAGACTCACTATGGCTACACCTTC
abundance: -; d_gene: TRBD2; j_gene: TRBJ2-1; v_gene: TRBV29-1; CDR3aa: CSVQPGLALSEQFF; CDR3nt: TGCAGCGTTCAACCGGGACTAGCGCTCTCTGAGCAGTTCTTC
abundance: -; d_gene: -; j_gene: TRBJ2-1; v_gene: TRBV6-5; CDR3aa: CASSSSRVLNEQFF; CDR3nt: -
abundance: -; d_gene: -; j_gene: TRBJ1-2; v_gene: TRBV15; CDR3aa: CATSRGTGNYGYTF; CDR3nt: TGTGCCACCAGCAGAGGGACGGGGAACTATGGCTACACCTTC
abundance: -; d_gene: TRBD1; j_gene: TRBJ2-7; v_gene: TRBV5-5; CDR3aa: CASSVSGGAKTYEQYF; CDR3nt: TGTGCCAGCAGCGTCTCAGGGGGCGCGAAGACCTACGAGCAGTACTTC
abundance: once; d_gene: -; j_gene: TRBJ2-2; v_gene: TRBV6-5; CDR3aa: CASKAENTGELFF; CDR3nt: TGTGCCTCTAAGGCGGAGAACACCGGGGAGCTGTTTTTT
abundance: -; d_gene: -; j_gene: TRBJ1-2; v_gene: TRBV10-3; CDR3aa: CAISEADYGYTF; CDR3nt: TGTGCCATCAGTGAGGCGGACTATGGCTACACCTTC
abundance: -; d_gene: TRBD2; j_gene: TRBJ2-3; v_gene: TRBV6-4; CDR3aa: CASSEREGPDTQYF; CDR3nt: TGTGCCAGCAGTGAGCGGGAGGGCCCAGATACGCAGTATTTT
abundance: -; d_gene: TRBD2; j_gene: TRBJ2-1; v_gene: TRBV5-1; CDR3aa: CASRPTSSSYNEQFF; CDR3nt: TGCGCCAGCAGGCCGACTAGCAGCTCCTACAATGAGCAGTTCTTC
abundance: -; d_gene: TRBD2; j_gene: TRBJ2-1; v_gene: TRBV24-1; CDR3aa: CATSDSGRAVDEQFF; CDR3nt: TGTGCCACCAGTGATAGCGGGAGGGCCGTTGATGAGCAGTTCTTC
abundance: -; d_gene: -; j_gene: TRBJ1-1; v_gene: TRBV28; CDR3aa: CATGDIQNTEAFF; CDR3nt: TGTGCCACCGGGGACATACAGAACACTGAAGCTTTCTTT
abundance: -; d_gene: -; j_gene: TRBJ1-2; v_gene: TRBV19; CDR3aa: CASRPLGDNSGYTF; CDR3nt: TGTGCCAGTAGACCTTTGGGGGACAATAGTGGCTACACCTTC
abundance: -; d_gene: -; j_gene: TRBJ2-3; v_gene: TRBV21-1; CDR3aa: CASSSSWDSPNTDTQYF; CDR3nt: TGTGCCAGCAGCTCATCCTGGGACTCCCCGAACACAGATACGCAGTATTTT
abundance: -; d_gene: -; j_gene: TRBJ2-2; v_gene: TRBV3-1/TRBV3-2; CDR3aa: CASSQGSAGELFF; CDR3nt: TGTGCCAGCAGCCAAGGGAGCGCCGGGGAGCTGTTTTTT
abundance: -; d_gene: -; j_gene: TRBJ1-1; v_gene: TRBV6-6; CDR3aa: CASSRQRMNTEAFF; CDR3nt: TGTGCCAGCAGCCGACAGCGCATGAACACTGAAGCTTTCTTT
abundance: -; d_gene: -; j_gene: TRBJ1-1; v_gene: TRBV21-1; CDR3aa: CASSKVAGQGENTEAFF; CDR3nt: TGTGCCAGCAGCAAAGTGGCGGGACAGGGAGAAAACACTGAAGCTTTCTTT
abundance: -; d_gene: -; j_gene: TRBJ2-3; v_gene: TRBV9; CDR3aa: CASSKDGQTDTQYF; CDR3nt: TGTGCCAGCAGCAAAGACGGACAGACAGATACGCAGTATTTT
abundance: once; d_gene: TRBD1; j_gene: TRBJ1-4; v_gene: TRBV9; CDR3aa: CASSVGKGQGEKLFF; CDR3nt: TGTGCCAGCAGCGTAGGAAAGGGACAGGGGGAAAAACTGTTTTTT
abundance: -; d_gene: -; j_gene: TRBJ2-4; v_gene: TRBV4-3; CDR3aa: CASSHLREDIQYF; CDR3nt: TGCGCCAGCAGCCACCTCAGGGAGGACATTCAGTACTTC
abundance: -; d_gene: -; j_gene: TRBJ1-1; v_gene: TRBV5-5; CDR3aa: CASSLRWRGGEEAFF; CDR3nt: TGTGCCAGCAGCTTACGTTGGAGGGGGGGTGAGGAAGCTTTCTTT
abundance: -; d_gene: TRBD2; j_gene: TRBJ2-3; v_gene: TRBV7-3; CDR3aa: CASSLVGGLAGSTDTQYF; CDR3nt: TGTGCCAGCAGCTTAGTGGGTGGACTAGCGGGGAGCACAGATACGCAGTATTTT
abundance: once; d_gene: -; j_gene: TRBJ2-2; v_gene: TRBV23-1; CDR3aa: CASSQSSDTGELFF; CDR3nt: TGCGCCAGCAGTCAATCGTCTGACACCGGGGAGCTGTTTTTT
abundance: -; d_gene: -; j_gene: TRBJ1-3; v_gene: TRBV14; CDR3aa: CASSRGRASGTTESGNTIYF; CDR3nt: TGTGCCAGCAGCCGAGGGAGGGCCAGCGGGACAACCGAATCTGGAAACACCATATATTTT
abundance: -; d_gene: TRBD2; j_gene: TRBJ2-3; v_gene: TRBV9; CDR3aa: CASSSGLAGASDTQYF; CDR3nt: TGTGCCAGCAGCTCTGGACTAGCGGGAGCTTCAGATACGCAGTATTTT
abundance: -; d_gene: -; j_gene: TRBJ1-5; v_gene: TRBV27; CDR3aa: CASSLWGGGQPQHF; CDR3nt: TGTGCCAGCAGTTTATGGGGGGGTGGACAGCCCCAGCATTTT
abundance: -; d_gene: -; j_gene: TRBJ2-1; v_gene: TRBV5-1; CDR3aa: CASSLATGTIYNEQFF; CDR3nt: TGCGCCAGCAGCTTGGCGACCGGGACAATTTACAATGAGCAGTTCTTC
abundance: -; d_gene: TRBD2; j_gene: TRBJ2-1; v_gene: TRBV3-1/TRBV3-2; CDR3aa: CASSPKPLAGEANEQFF; CDR3nt: TGTGCCAGCAGCCCCAAACCACTAGCGGGAGAAGCCAATGAGCAGTTCTTC
abundance: -; d_gene: TRBD1; j_gene: TRBJ1-5; v_gene: TRBV6-2/TRBV6-3; CDR3aa: CASTPHGGGDSNQPQHF; CDR3nt: TGTGCCAGCACCCCCCATGGAGGGGGCGATAGCAATCAGCCCCAGCATTTT
abundance: -; d_gene: -; j_gene: TRBJ1-1; v_gene: TRBV6-2/TRBV6-3; CDR3aa: CASSYSPYSLNTEAFF; CDR3nt: TGTGCCAGCAGTTACTCACCCTACAGCTTGAACACTGAAGCTTTCTTT
abundance: -; d_gene: TRBD1; j_gene: TRBJ1-2; v_gene: TRBV10-3; CDR3aa: CAISPGTGVGYTF; CDR3nt: TGTGCCATCAGCCCCGGGACAGGGGTCGGCTACACCTTC
abundance: -; d_gene: TRBD1; j_gene: TRBJ2-6; v_gene: TRBV5-1; CDR3aa: CASSLSGTGDSGANVLTF; CDR3nt: TGCGCCAGCAGCCTCTCCGGGACAGGTGACTCTGGGGCCAACGTCCTGACTTTC
abundance: -; d_gene: -; j_gene: TRBJ2-5; v_gene: TRBV7-2; CDR3aa: CASSLLQETQYF; CDR3nt: TGTGCCAGCAGCTTATTACAAGAGACCCAGTACTTC